This T cell receptor (beta chain) originates from a study of PD-1 blockade in classical Hodgkin lymphoma. Described time point: cycle 4 day 1 (C4D1), after 6 weeks of nivolumab. Brentuximab vedotin exposure varied among the patients, all of whom had relapsed after autologous stem cell transplantation. Under best response, outcomes were complete response, partial response or progressive disease. Study observations and caveats: TCR diversity rose significantly by C4D1 in CD4+ but not CD8+ cells.

Of note for this clone: Antigen specificity is unknown.

The assay was immunoSEQ multiplex PCR, and TCRdb's table has in-frame clones only and misses some. This table has tens of thousands of clones, roughly 82% appearing once. V shed 7 bases and J 5 bases; nucleotides not matched to a gene: 5. The germline V gene encodes CDR1 WNHNN and CDR2 SYGVQD (reference sequence). The CDR3 contains 14 residues. J is TRBJ1-5 and V is TRBV10-1, with 10 nucleotides matching TRBD1. This receptor was obtained from a human donor with classical Hodgkin lymphoma. The sample in question was peripheral blood mononuclear cells (PBMCs), obtained before the fourth cycle of nivolumab. The chain's CDR3 is CASNRGQGDQPQHF. The CDR3 nucleotides are TGCGCCAGCAACAGAGGACAGGGGGATCAGCCCCAGCATTTT.